One T cell receptor (beta chain) is described in this entry. These data are taken from a study of T-cell memory formation after mild COVID-19. Germline assignment: CDR1 DFQATT and CDR2 SNEGSKA (reference sequence). The V end lost 3 bases, the J end lost 1 base, and 14 bases lay between the germline ends. There are 15 residues in the CDR3. A 5'RACE reaction primed in the constant segment made cDNA libraries of TCR alpha and TCR beta, and these carried sample barcodes and UMIs. Via MiXCR, TCRdb re-called the 5' RACE reads, giving one row per CDR3 protein. The table has fewer than 250,000 distinct CDR3 sequences, 8% to 11% seen once; the top ten hold just over 3%.

This sequence originates from a man younger than 30 who had mild COVID-19 (a few samples of this study predate the infection). Cell type and time point are not known. Input material: PBMCs or a T cell subset sorted from them (not recorded which). The chain recombines TRBV20-1 with TRBJ2-3; D not resolved. The CDR3 DNA follows: TGCAGTGCTAGTGATGGAGATTGGGGCACAGATACGCAGTATTTT. This translates into CSASDGDWGTDTQYF.